A selection of T cell receptor beta chains follows, all from one sample in a study of blood T cell repertoires in COVID-19. Sequencing used immunoSEQ multiplex PCR; TCRdb keeps in-frame clones, though not all of them. The sample lists 150,000 to 200,000 clones, over 75% occurring once. The sample consisted of peripheral blood. The receptors here all came from a human donor in a cohort sampled during active COVID-19. The CDR3 runs from the conserved cysteine through the conserved F or W. D genes are given only for firm matches. Size is stated for part of the rows, as once, few or many counts, or as a class when the clone is expanded.

abundance,j_gene,d_gene,v_gene,CDR3aa,CDR3nt
NA,TRBJ2-7,NA,TRBV5-1,CASSLQYSLTEQYF,TGCGCCAGCAGCTTGCAGTACAGTCTGACCGAGCAGTACTTC
NA,TRBJ2-3,TRBD1,TRBV19,CASRETGGGTDTQYF,TGTGCCAGTAGGGAGACAGGGGGCGGGACAGATACGCAGTATTTT
NA,TRBJ2-4,TRBD2,TRBV28,CASSLAGGDLDIQYF,TGTGCCAGCAGTTTAGCGGGGGGGGATTTGGACATTCAGTACTTC
NA,TRBJ2-2,NA,TRBV4-1,CASSRDSTGELFF,TGCGCCAGCAGCCGAGACAGCACCGGGGAGCTGTTTTTT
once,TRBJ2-3,NA,TRBV19,CATNRRDPLDTQYF,TGTGCCACCAATAGGCGGGACCCCTTAGATACGCAGTATTTT
NA,TRBJ2-7,TRBD2,TRBV5-6,CASSTGLGEQYF,TGTGCCAGCAGCACGGGACTAGGCGAGCAGTACTTC
NA,TRBJ2-7,NA,TRBV4-3,CASSQDYREQNEQYF,TGCGCCAGCAGCCAAGATTACCGGGAGCAGAACGAGCAGTACTTC
NA,TRBJ1-1,TRBD1,TRBV18,CASSTGTDLAFF,TGTGCCAGCTCTACCGGGACAGACTTGGCTTTCTTT
NA,TRBJ2-7,TRBD1,TRBV6-5,CASSLDRVKDEQYF,TGTGCCAGCAGTTTAGACAGGGTGAAGGACGAGCAGTACTTC
NA,TRBJ2-7,NA,TRBV24-1,CATSDVPGATMNEQYF,TGTGCCACCAGTGACGTCCCAGGGGCCACTATGAACGAGCAGTACTTC
NA,TRBJ2-7,TRBD1,TRBV14,CASSRTGANYEQYF,TGTGCCAGCAGCCGGACAGGGGCCAACTACGAGCAGTACTTC
NA,TRBJ2-7,TRBD2,TRBV7-8,CASSGLAGVRREQYF,TGTGCCAGCAGCGGACTAGCGGGAGTTCGTCGCGAGCAGTACTTC
NA,TRBJ2-2,NA,TRBV7-2,CASSLSAVGTGELFF,TGTGCCAGCAGCCTGTCGGCGGTGGGCACCGGGGAGCTGTTTTTT
NA,TRBJ1-1,NA,TRBV2,CASSGGGNTEAFF,TGTGCCAGCAGTGGGGGAGGGAACACTGAAGCTTTCTTT
NA,TRBJ2-3,TRBD2,TRBV18,CASSPEASGYTQYF,TGTGCCAGCTCACCGGAGGCTAGCGGGTATACGCAGTATTTT
NA,TRBJ2-4,TRBD2,TRBV18,CASSAARGDIQYF,TGTGCCAGCTCAGCCGCTCGGGGGGACATTCAGTACTTC
NA,TRBJ2-3,TRBD2,TRBV7-9,CASGRDFGIQNTQYF,TGTGCCAGCGGGAGGGATTTCGGTATCCAAAATACGCAGTATTTT
NA,TRBJ1-2,NA,TRBV7-9,CASSLEGTLGSGGYTF,TGTGCCAGCAGCTTAGAAGGGACACTAGGTTCCGGGGGCTACACCTTC
NA,TRBJ2-7,TRBD1,TRBV5-6,CASSLTGVYEQYF,TGTGCCAGCAGCTTGACAGGGGTCTACGAGCAGTACTTC
NA,TRBJ2-2,TRBD2,TRBV3-1/TRBV3-2,CASSHRREGRNTGELFF,TGTGCCAGCAGCCACCGGCGGGAGGGCCGAAACACCGGGGAGCTGTTTTTT
NA,TRBJ2-2,TRBD2,TRBV6-6,CASSYGRERDTGELFF,TGTGCCAGCAGTTACGGGAGGGAAAGGGACACCGGGGAGCTGTTTTTT
NA,TRBJ1-5,TRBD1,TRBV7-9,CASSSGGGYQPQHF,TGTGCCAGCAGCTCAGGGGGTGGATATCAGCCCCAGCATTTT
NA,TRBJ2-3,NA,TRBV4-1,CASSQDGAASTDTQYF,TGCGCCAGCAGCCAAGATGGGGCAGCTAGCACAGATACGCAGTATTTT
few,TRBJ1-2,NA,TRBV18,CASSPGSGYGYTF,TGTGCCAGCTCACCAGGCTCGGGCTATGGCTACACCTTC
NA,TRBJ2-1,NA,TRBV29-1,CSVEGDVVNEQFF,TGCAGCGTTGAAGGAGATGTTGTTAATGAGCAGTTCTTC
NA,TRBJ2-3,TRBD2,TRBV5-4,CASSDIVLAGGSDTQYF,TGTGCCAGCAGCGATATCGTACTAGCGGGGGGATCAGATACGCAGTATTTT
NA,TRBJ2-5,NA,TRBV18,CASSPAVSGVETQYF,TGTGCCAGCTCACCGGCAGTCTCAGGGGTGGAGACCCAGTACTTC
NA,TRBJ2-7,TRBD2,TRBV5-5,CASSIGTTSYEQYF,TGTGCCAGCAGCATCGGGACTACCTCCTACGAGCAGTACTTC
NA,TRBJ2-7,TRBD2,TRBV4-3,CASSQDRLAGGLSYEQYF,TGCGCCAGCAGCCAAGATAGGCTAGCGGGGGGCCTTTCCTACGAGCAGTACTTC
NA,TRBJ1-2,NA,TRBV7-6,CASSLQSSGEGGYTF,TGTGCCAGCAGCCTACAATCGTCCGGGGAGGGCGGCTACACCTTC
many,TRBJ1-2,NA,TRBV5-6,CASSLAPGEPLVRGGYTF,TGTGCCAGCAGCTTGGCGCCGGGGGAACCCCTAGTGAGAGGTGGCTACACCTTC
NA,TRBJ2-7,NA,TRBV12-3/TRBV12-4,CASGRGRSYEQYF,TGTGCCAGCGGTCGTGGGCGTTCCTACGAGCAGTACTTC
NA,TRBJ1-1,TRBD1,TRBV19,CASSIPTGDPNTEAFF,TGTGCCAGTAGTATTCCGACAGGGGACCCGAACACTGAAGCTTTCTTT
NA,TRBJ2-5,TRBD1,TRBV7-2,CASNQGQGGVETQYF,TGTGCCAGCAACCAAGGACAGGGAGGTGTAGAGACCCAGTACTTC
many,TRBJ2-4,TRBD1,TRBV5-1,CASSPGQGIAKNIQYF,TGCGCCAGCAGCCCCGGACAGGGTATAGCCAAAAACATTCAGTACTTC
NA,TRBJ2-1,NA,TRBV19,CASSQPGIYPPNEQFF,TGTGCCAGTAGTCAACCAGGTATTTACCCCCCCAATGAGCAGTTCTTC
few,TRBJ2-7,TRBD2,TRBV7-8,CASSFLAQLAGGPGEQYF,TGTGCCAGCAGCTTCCTAGCCCAGCTAGCGGGAGGGCCGGGGGAGCAGTACTTC
NA,TRBJ1-1,NA,TRBV19,CASSIRESEAFF,TGTGCCAGTAGTATCCGGGAGTCTGAAGCTTTCTTT
NA,TRBJ2-7,NA,TRBV6-5,CASPPGPSGAYEQYF,TGTGCCTCACCTCCGGGGCCCTCAGGGGCCTACGAGCAGTACTTC
few,TRBJ1-4,TRBD1,TRBV29-1,CSVPGQDEKLFF,TGCAGCGTCCCGGGACAGGATGAAAAACTGTTTTTT
NA,TRBJ1-2,NA,TRBV27,CASSLQGYGYTF,TGTGCCAGCAGTTTACAGGGCTATGGCTACACCTTC
NA,TRBJ1-1,NA,TRBV2,CASTRTDTEAFF,TGTGCCAGCACCCGGACAGACACTGAAGCTTTCTTT
NA,TRBJ1-2,NA,TRBV6-2/TRBV6-3,CASSDSNYGYTF,TGTGCCAGCAGCGACAGCAACTATGGCTACACCTTC
NA,TRBJ2-1,TRBD2,TRBV11-2,CASSREGSGNYNEQFF,TGTGCCAGCTCCAGGGAGGGAAGCGGAAATTACAATGAGCAGTTCTTC
once,TRBJ1-2,NA,TRBV6-5,CASSYSAGANGYTF,TGTGCCAGCAGTTACTCAGCAGGGGCGAATGGCTACACCTTC
NA,TRBJ2-7,NA,TRBV29-1,CSVESGVYEQYF,TGCAGCGTTGAGTCGGGGGTCTACGAGCAGTACTTC
NA,TRBJ2-2,NA,TRBV7-8,CASILWGGTNTGELFF,TGTGCCAGCATCCTTTGGGGCGGAACGAACACCGGGGAGCTGTTTTTT
NA,TRBJ2-2,TRBD1,TRBV7-9,CASSAGQGVGRTGELFF,TGTGCCAGCAGCGCGGGACAGGGGGTTGGGCGAACCGGGGAGCTGTTTTTT